Each of the 2 T cell receptor beta chains below was sequenced from the same sample in a study of neurological immune-mediated disorders. TCRdb re-derived calls from the 5' RACE reads in MiXCR, one entry per CDR3 protein. Of tens of thousands of distinct CDR3 sequences listed, under 4.5% are singletons. The source material was PBMCs. The receptors come from a woman aged 45-59 years with multiple sclerosis.

This clonotype occurred many times. V is TRBV6-5 and J is TRBJ2-5; D uncertain. This CDR3 is 14 amino acids long. Trimming took 0 bases from V and 2 from J, leaving 7 bases between them. Germline V gene data show CDR1 as MNHEY and CDR2 as SVGAGI. In DNA form, the CDR3 reads TGTGCCAGCAGTTACTCTCGGTCTCAAGAGACCCAGTACTTC. It specifies CASSYSRSQETQYF.

This rearrangement joins TRBV10-3 to TRBJ2-7; no clear D. CDR1 is ENHRY, CDR2 SYGVKD, per germline. The V end lost 2 bases, the J end lost 7 bases, and 15 bases lay between the germline ends. This CDR3 has 14 amino acids. CDR3 residues: CAISELRHRAEQYF. The CDR3 nucleotides read TGTGCCATCAGTGAGCTGCGGCATAGGGCAGAGCAGTACTTC.